The clone carrying this TCR beta chain was detected only a few times. Its antigen is not identified. The data were obtained in a study of post-analysis software for immune sequencing data. Study-level information: Several disease courses (relapsing-remitting, secondary progressive and progressive-relapsing) of multiple sclerosis were included.

Whole-study results and caveats: Those samples that were prepared in the same batch co-clustered strongly by F measure. Comparison of patients with controls showed roughly five TRBV segments more frequent in patients, TRBV5-6, TRBV5-1 and TRBV20-1 among them. There was significantly lower normalized Chao1 diversity in multiple sclerosis patients than in controls.

V was shortened by 2 bases and J by 3 bases, with 8 bases between the two germline ends. Germline V gene data show CDR1 as DFQATT and CDR2 as SNEGSKA (reference sequence). CDR3 size: 13 residues. Prepared libraries of TCR beta cDNA carried unique molecular identifiers. TCRdb re-derived calls from the PCR reads in MiXCR, one entry per CDR3 protein. The sample has about 540,000 distinct CDR3 sequences, around 36% seen once. The chain couples TRBV20-1 to TRBJ2-1; weak D call: TRBD2 (5 bases). The clonotype was recovered from a girl younger than 18 with multiple sclerosis. Sequencing was performed on blood. CDR3: CSARLAYYNEQFF. DNA of the CDR3: TGCAGTGCTAGACTAGCTTACTACAATGAGCAGTTCTTC.